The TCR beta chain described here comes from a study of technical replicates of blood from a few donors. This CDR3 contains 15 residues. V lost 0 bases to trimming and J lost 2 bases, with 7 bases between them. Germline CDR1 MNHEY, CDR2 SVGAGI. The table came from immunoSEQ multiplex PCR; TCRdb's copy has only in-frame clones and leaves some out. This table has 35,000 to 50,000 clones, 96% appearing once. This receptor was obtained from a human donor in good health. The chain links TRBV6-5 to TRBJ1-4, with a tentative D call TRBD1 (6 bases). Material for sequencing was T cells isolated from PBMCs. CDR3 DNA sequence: TGTGCCAGCAGTTACTCGAGGGGGACTAATGAAAAACTGTTTTTT. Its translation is CASSYSRGTNEKLFF.